The 17 T cell receptor beta chains below were found in one sample sequenced in a study of shared clonotypes between healthy human individuals. The assay was immunoSEQ multiplex PCR, and TCRdb's table has in-frame clones only and misses some. The sample has about 1 million clones, approximately 72% seen once. The sequencing input was memory CD4+ T cells sorted from blood. The subset is: CD45RA-negative fraction. The receptors here all came from a man younger than 30 in good health.

The rearrangement links TRBV2 to TRBJ2-7; TRBD1 aligns across 9 bases. This CDR3 has 13 residues. Looked up from germline, CDR1 is SNHLY and CDR2 is FYNNEI. Trimming cost V 7 bases and J 2 bases; bases outside gene matches: 3. The CDR3 sequence: CASMTGGTYEQYF. The CDR3 coding sequence is TGTGCCAGCATGACAGGGGGGACCTACGAGCAGTACTTC.

This sequence joins TRBV19 and TRBJ1-1; 7 bases match TRBD1. The CDR3 is 17 residues long. Germline CDR1 and CDR2: LNHDA and SQIVND (reference sequence). After removal of 1 base from V and 0 bases from J, the junction contained 8 bases not matched to a gene. The CDR3 coding sequence is TGTGCCAGTAGTATAGGAGGGGGCGGTTGGATGAACACTGAAGCTTTCTTT. It yields the protein CASSIGGGGWMNTEAFF.

A word on this clone: Additional DNA sequences in this sample encode the identical CDR3. The V call is TRBV6-6, the J call TRBJ2-6; unclear D gene. The V end lost 6 bases, the J end lost 0 bases, and 3 bases lay between the germline ends. Germline values: CDR1 MNHNY, CDR2 SVGAGI (reference sequence). This CDR3 spans 13 amino acids. CDR3 sequence: CASSSSGANVLTF. For the CDR3, the DNA is TGTGCCAGCAGCAGCTCTGGGGCCAACGTCCTGACTTTC.

The chain couples TRBV7-2 to TRBJ1-5; unclear D gene. V lost 1 base and J lost 9, with 7 bases in between. Germline values: CDR1 SGHTA, CDR2 FQGNSA. The CDR3 is 12 amino acids. The CDR3 DNA sequence: TGTGCCAGCAGCTTAGACCTCGGGCCCCAGCATTTT. Encoded protein: CASSLDLGPQHF. The full variable domain, in which reference TRBV7-2 and TRBJ1-5 provide the parts outside the CDR3, is GAGVSQSPSNKVTEKGKDVELRCDPISGHTALYWYRQSLGQGLEFLIYFQGNSAPDKSGLPSDRFSAERTGGSVSTLTIQRTQQEDSAVYLCASSLDLGPQHFGDGTRLSIL.

This rearrangement joins TRBV30 to TRBJ2-2; 11 bases line up with TRBD2. The CDR3 loop spans 14 amino acids. V gave up 2 bases and J gave up 5 bases; unmatched junction bases: 1. Germline CDR1 is GTSNPN and CDR2 is SVGIG (reference sequence). CDR3: CAWSPSGRTGELFF. The CDR3 DNA follows: TGTGCCTGGAGTCCTAGCGGGAGGACCGGGGAGCTGTTTTTT.

The chain links TRBV30 to TRBJ1-2, with D uncertain. Germline V gene data show CDR1 as GTSNPN and CDR2 as SVGIG (reference sequence). V lost 1 base and J 4 bases, leaving 19 bases between the germline ends. This CDR3 has 16 residues. CDR3 nucleotide sequence: TGTGCCTGGAGTGCCTGGCGGAATCGAGGGTCCTATGGCTACACCTTC. Encoded protein: CAWSAWRNRGSYGYTF.

This chain links TRBV18 with TRBJ1-3, with 8 positions matching TRBD1. Trimming took 0 bases from V and 0 from J; bases not matched to a gene: 13. Germline lookup yields CDR1 KGHSH and CDR2 LQKENI. The CDR3 is made up of 20 amino acids. This CDR3 is CASSPPRQGASFFSGNTIYF. Here the CDR3 DNA reads TGTGCCAGCTCACCACCGAGGCAGGGGGCGAGTTTCTTCTCTGGAAACACCATATATTTT.

V gene TRBV7-2 combines with J gene TRBJ1-2; D remains ambiguous. This CDR3 contains 13 residues. The germline V gene has CDR1 SGHTA and CDR2 FQGNSA. Trimming cost V 2 bases and J 7 bases, with 11 bases left between them. The CDR3 nucleotides read TGTGCCAGCAGCTTAACCCCAATGAGTGGCTACACCTTC. Translating it yields CASSLTPMSGYTF. The variable domain in full, with the rest retrieved from reference TRBV7-2 and TRBJ1-2, is GAGVSQSPSNKVTEKGKDVELRCDPISGHTALYWYRQSLGQGLEFLIYFQGNSAPDKSGLPSDRFSAERTGGSVSTLTIQRTQQEDSAVYLCASSLTPMSGYTFGSGTRLTVV.

The V and J genes are TRBV28 and TRBJ2-7; 8 nucleotides match TRBD1. J gave up 4 bases and V 3 bases, and 5 bases lay outside the gene matches. The CDR3 is 14 residues long. The germline V gene has CDR1 MDHEN and CDR2 SYDVKM. The CDR3 loop reads CASSFGDRTYEQYF. The DNA of the CDR3 is TGTGCCAGCAGTTTTGGGGACAGGACTTACGAGCAGTACTTC.

The chain couples TRBV7-2 to TRBJ2-3; no definite D call. This CDR3 region has 14 residues. V dropped 5 bases and J dropped 1 base, with 10 bases sitting between them. CDR1 SGHTA and CDR2 FQGNSA come from the germline V gene. The CDR3 region is CASSRILRTDTQYF. In DNA form, the CDR3 reads TGTGCCAGCAGCAGAATCCTACGCACAGATACGCAGTATTTT.

The V gene is TRBV5-6, the J gene TRBJ2-2, with D perhaps matching TRBD2 (5 bases). Germline-derived CDR1 and CDR2 are SGHDT and YYEEEE. The V end was cut by 0 bases, the J end by 3 bases, with 12 bases between. CDR3 size: 16 residues. CDR3 nucleotide sequence: TGTGCCAGCAGCTTGGAAGCGACTAAATACACCGGGGAGCTGTTTTTT. This encodes CASSLEATKYTGELFF.

Note on this clone: A far larger clone lies a single base away; this is likely a read error. The genes are TRBV5-6 and TRBJ1-1; D call uncertain. The CDR3 has 12 amino acids. V was trimmed by 6 bases and J by 1 base, leaving 7 bases between them. The germline V gene encodes CDR1 SGHDT and CDR2 YYEEEE. CDR3 residues: CASKTGNTEAFF. The CDR3 DNA is TGTGCCAGCAAGACGGGGAACACTGAAGCTTTCTTT.

V usage is TRBV5-4 and J usage is TRBJ2-3, with TRBD2 identical over 9 bases. CDR1 and CDR2 (germline): SGHNT, YYREEE (reference sequence). Unmatched junction bases numbered 8, after V lost 4 bases and J lost 2 bases. The CDR3 spans 16 residues. The CDR3 reads CASSQRGGGVTDTQYF. The CDR3 bases are TGTGCCAGCAGCCAGAGGGGCGGGGGGGTCACAGATACGCAGTATTTT.

This sequence joins TRBV5-1 and TRBJ2-7; D assignment may be TRBD1 or TRBD2 (5 bases each). Germline CDR1 is SGHRS and CDR2 is YFSETQ. The V gene lost 5 bases and the J gene lost 4 bases, with 19 bases spanning the gap. CDR3 length: 15 amino acids. The DNA of the CDR3 is TGCGCCAGCAGTCTGTCCGGGACCCTGAGTTACGAGCAGTACTTC. Translation gives CASSLSGTLSYEQYF.

This clone was observed at least ten times. The chain recombines TRBV6-1 with TRBJ1-4; TRBD1 matches at 12 bases. The V and J ends lost 4 bases and 4 bases, in that order; junction bases with no gene match: 4. CDR1 is MNHNS, CDR2 SASEGT, per germline. The CDR3 length is 16 residues. CDR3 sequence (DNA): TGTGCCAGCAGTGGGGGACAGGGGGCAGGTAATGAAAAACTGTTTTTT. This gives the protein CASSGGQGAGNEKLFF.

In its sample, this clone was seen a few times. V usage is TRBV7-2 and J usage is TRBJ2-5; D is ambiguous. Germline CDR1 SGHTA, CDR2 FQGNSA. V dropped 1 base and J dropped 3 bases, with 9 bases sitting between them. This CDR3 has 14 residues. The CDR3 DNA follows: TGTGCCAGCAGCTTAGACTATTCGGAAGAGACCCAGTACTTC. Translated: CASSLDYSEETQYF.

This sequence joins TRBV7-9 and TRBJ1-1; D is possibly TRBD1 (5 bases). CDR3 length equals 13 residues. V dropped 5 bases and J dropped 7 bases, with 14 bases sitting between them. Germline V lookup: CDR1 SEHNR, CDR2 FQNEAQ (reference sequence). CDR3 sequence: CASSTPGTGEAFF. CDR3 nucleotide sequence: TGTGCCAGCAGCACCCCCGGGACGGGTGAAGCTTTCTTT. Combining the CDR3 with reference TRBV7-9 and TRBJ1-1 gives the whole variable domain DTGVSQNPRHKITKRGQNVTFRCDPISEHNRLYWYRQTLGQGPEFLTYFQNEAQLEKSRLLSDRFSAERPKGSFSTLEIQRTEQGDSAMYLCASSTPGTGEAFFGQGTRLTVV.